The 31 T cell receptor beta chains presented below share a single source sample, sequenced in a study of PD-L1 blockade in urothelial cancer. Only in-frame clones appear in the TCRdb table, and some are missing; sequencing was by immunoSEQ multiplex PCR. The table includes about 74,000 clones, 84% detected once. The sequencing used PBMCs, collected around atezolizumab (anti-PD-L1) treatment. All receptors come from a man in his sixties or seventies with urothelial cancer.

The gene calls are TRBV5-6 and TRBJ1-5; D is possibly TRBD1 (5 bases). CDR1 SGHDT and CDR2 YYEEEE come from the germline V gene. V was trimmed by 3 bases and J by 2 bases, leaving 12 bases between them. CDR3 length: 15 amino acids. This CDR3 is CASSWGTFGNQPQHF. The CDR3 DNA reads TGTGCCAGCAGCTGGGGGACTTTCGGCAATCAGCCCCAGCATTTT.

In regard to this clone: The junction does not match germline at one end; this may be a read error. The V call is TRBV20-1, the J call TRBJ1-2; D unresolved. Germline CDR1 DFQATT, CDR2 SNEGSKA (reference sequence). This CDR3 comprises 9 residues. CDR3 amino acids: CPCVLGPIF. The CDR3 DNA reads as TGCCCTTGCGTGTTGGGCCCGATCTTC.

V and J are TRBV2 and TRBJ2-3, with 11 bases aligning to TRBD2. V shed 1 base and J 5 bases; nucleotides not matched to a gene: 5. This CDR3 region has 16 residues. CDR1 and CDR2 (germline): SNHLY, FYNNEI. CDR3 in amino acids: CASSEGSLAGGDTQYF. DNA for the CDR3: TGTGCCAGCAGTGAAGGTTCGCTAGCGGGAGGAGATACGCAGTATTTT.

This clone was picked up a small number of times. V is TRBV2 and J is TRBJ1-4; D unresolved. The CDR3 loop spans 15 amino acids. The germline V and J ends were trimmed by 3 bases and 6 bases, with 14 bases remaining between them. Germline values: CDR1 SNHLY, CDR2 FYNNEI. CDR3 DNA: TGTGCCAGCAGTGAGACGGGTCAGCGGGATGAAAAACTGTTTTTT. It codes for CASSETGQRDEKLFF.

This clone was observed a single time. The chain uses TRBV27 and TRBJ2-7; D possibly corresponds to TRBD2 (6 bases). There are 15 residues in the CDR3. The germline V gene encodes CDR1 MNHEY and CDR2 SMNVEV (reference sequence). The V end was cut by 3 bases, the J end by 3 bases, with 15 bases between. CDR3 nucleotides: TGTGCCAGCAGTTTGGATTCTAGCGCACACTACGAGCAGTACTTC. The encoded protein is CASSLDSSAHYEQYF.

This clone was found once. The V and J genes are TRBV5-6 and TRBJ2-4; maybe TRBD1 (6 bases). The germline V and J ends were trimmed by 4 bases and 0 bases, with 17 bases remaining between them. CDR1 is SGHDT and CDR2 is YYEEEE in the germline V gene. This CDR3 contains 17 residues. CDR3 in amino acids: CASSKGDTRLAKNIQYF. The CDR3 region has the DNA TGTGCCAGCAGCAAAGGGGACACCCGATTAGCCAAAAACATTCAGTACTTC.

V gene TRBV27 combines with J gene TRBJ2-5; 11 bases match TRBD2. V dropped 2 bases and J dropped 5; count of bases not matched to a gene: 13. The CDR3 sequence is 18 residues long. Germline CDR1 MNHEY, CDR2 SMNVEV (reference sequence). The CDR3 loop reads CASSLRPPLAGAPETQYF. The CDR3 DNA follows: TGTGCCAGCAGTTTACGGCCCCCACTAGCGGGAGCTCCCGAGACCCAGTACTTC.

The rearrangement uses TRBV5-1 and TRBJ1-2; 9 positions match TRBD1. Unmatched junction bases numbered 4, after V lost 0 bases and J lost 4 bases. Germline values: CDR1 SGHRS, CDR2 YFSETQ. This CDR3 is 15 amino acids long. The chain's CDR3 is CASSLGGDRAYGYTF. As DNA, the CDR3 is TGCGCCAGCAGCTTGGGGGGGGACAGGGCCTATGGCTACACCTTC.

CDR3 amino acids: CASSYQRTALSYEQYF. The DNA of the CDR3 is TGTGCCAGCAGTTATCAAAGGACAGCCCTCTCCTACGAGCAGTACTTC. The chain has TRBV6-5 and TRBJ2-7, with D maybe TRBD1 (6 bases). V lost 3 bases, J lost 0 bases, and 15 bases lay in between. Germline values: CDR1 MNHEY, CDR2 SVGAGI. The CDR3 extends over 16 amino acids.

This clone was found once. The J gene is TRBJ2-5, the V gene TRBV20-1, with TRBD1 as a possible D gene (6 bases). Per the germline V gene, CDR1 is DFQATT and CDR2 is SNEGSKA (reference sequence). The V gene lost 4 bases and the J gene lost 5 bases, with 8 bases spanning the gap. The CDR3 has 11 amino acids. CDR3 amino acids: CSAMRGETQYF. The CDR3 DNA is TGCAGTGCTATGAGGGGGGAGACCCAGTACTTC.

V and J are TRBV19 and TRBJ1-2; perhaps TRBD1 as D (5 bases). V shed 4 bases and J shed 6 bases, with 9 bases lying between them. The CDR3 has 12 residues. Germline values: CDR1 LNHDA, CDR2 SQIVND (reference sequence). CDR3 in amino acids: CASSNPGNGYTF. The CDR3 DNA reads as TGTGCCAGTAGTAATCCAGGGAATGGCTACACCTTC. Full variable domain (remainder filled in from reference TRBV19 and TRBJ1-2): DGGITQSPKYLFRKEGQNVTLSCEQNLNHDAMYWYRQDPGQGLRLIYYSQIVNDFQKGDIAEGYSVSREKKESFPLTVTSAQKNPTAFYLCASSNPGNGYTFGSGTRLTVV.

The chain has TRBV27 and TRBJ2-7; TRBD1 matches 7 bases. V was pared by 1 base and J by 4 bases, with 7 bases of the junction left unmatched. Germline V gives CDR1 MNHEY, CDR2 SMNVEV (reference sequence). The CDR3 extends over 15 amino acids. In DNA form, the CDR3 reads TGTGCCAGCAGTTTATTTTTGGGACAGCCTTACGAGCAGTACTTC. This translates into CASSLFLGQPYEQYF.

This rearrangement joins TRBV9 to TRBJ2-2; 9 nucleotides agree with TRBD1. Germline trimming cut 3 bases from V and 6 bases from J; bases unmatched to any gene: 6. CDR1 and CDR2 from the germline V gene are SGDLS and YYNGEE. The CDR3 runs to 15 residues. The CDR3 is CASSEGTGSPGELFF. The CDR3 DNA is TGTGCCAGCAGCGAAGGGACAGGGAGTCCCGGGGAGCTGTTTTTT. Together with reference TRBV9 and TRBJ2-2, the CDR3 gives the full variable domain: DSGVTQTPKHLITATGQRVTLRCSPRSGDLSVYWYQQSLDQGLQFLIQYYNGEERAKGNILERFSAQQFPDLHSELNLSSLELGDSALYFCASSEGTGSPGELFFGEGSRLTVL.

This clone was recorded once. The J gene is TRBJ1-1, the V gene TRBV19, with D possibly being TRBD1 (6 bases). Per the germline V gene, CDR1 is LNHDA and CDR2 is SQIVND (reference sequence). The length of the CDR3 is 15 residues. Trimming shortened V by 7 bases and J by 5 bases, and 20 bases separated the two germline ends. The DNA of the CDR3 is TGTGCCAGTACTAAGATCGGGGGGGCGAGGACTGAAGCTTTCTTT. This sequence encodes CASTKIGGARTEAFF.

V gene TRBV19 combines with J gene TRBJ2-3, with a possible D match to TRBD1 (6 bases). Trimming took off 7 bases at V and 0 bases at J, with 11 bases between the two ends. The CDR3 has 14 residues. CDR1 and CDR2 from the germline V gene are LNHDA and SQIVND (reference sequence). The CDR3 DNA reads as TGTGCCAGTAAGATAGGACAGAGCACAGATACGCAGTATTTT. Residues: CASKIGQSTDTQYF.

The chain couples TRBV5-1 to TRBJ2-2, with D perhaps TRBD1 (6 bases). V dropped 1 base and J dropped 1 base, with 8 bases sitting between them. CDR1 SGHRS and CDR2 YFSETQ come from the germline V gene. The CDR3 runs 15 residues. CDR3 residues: CASSLTGKNTGELFF. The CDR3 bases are TGCGCCAGCAGCTTGACAGGGAAGAACACCGGGGAGCTGTTTTTT.

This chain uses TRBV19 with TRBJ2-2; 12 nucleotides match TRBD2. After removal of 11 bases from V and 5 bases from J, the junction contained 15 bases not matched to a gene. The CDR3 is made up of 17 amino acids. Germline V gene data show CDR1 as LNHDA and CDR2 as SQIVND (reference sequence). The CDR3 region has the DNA TGTGCCGGCTCAAAGAGACTAGCGGGAGTTTGGACCGGGGAGCTGTTTTTT. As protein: CAGSKRLAGVWTGELFF. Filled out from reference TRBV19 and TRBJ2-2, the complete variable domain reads DGGITQSPKYLFRKEGQNVTLSCEQNLNHDAMYWYRQDPGQGLRLIYYSQIVNDFQKGDIAEGYSVSREKKESFPLTVTSAQKNPTAFYLCAGSKRLAGVWTGELFFGEGSRLTVL.

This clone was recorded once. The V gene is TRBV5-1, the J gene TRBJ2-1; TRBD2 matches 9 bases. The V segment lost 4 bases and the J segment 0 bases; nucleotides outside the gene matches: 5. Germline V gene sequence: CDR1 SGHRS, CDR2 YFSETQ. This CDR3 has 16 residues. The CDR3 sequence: CASSRFSGSSYNEQFF. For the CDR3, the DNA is TGCGCCAGCAGCCGGTTTAGCGGGAGCTCCTACAATGAGCAGTTCTTC.

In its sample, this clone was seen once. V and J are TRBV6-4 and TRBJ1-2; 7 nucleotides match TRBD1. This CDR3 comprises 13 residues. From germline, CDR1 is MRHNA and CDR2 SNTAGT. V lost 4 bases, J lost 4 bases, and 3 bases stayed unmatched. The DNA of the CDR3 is TGTGCCAGCAGTGGGACAGGCGGCTATGGCTACACCTTC. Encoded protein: CASSGTGGYGYTF.

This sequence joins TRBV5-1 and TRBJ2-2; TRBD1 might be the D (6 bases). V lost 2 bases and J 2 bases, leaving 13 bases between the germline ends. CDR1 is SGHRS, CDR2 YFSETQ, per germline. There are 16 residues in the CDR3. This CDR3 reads CASSFGSGANTGELFF. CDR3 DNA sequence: TGCGCCAGCAGCTTTGGGTCAGGGGCCAACACCGGGGAGCTGTTTTTT. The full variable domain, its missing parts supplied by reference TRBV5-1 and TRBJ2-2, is KAGVTQTPRYLIKTRGQQVTLSCSPISGHRSVSWYQQTPGQGLQFLFEYFSETQRNKGNFPGRFSGRQFSNSRSEMNVSTLELGDSALYLCASSFGSGANTGELFFGEGSRLTVL.

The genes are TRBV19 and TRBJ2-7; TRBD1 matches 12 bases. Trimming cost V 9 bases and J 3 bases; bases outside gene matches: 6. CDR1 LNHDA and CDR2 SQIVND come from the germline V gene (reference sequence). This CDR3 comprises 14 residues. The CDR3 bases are TGTGCCAGCCGGGACAGGGGGCCCTTCTACGAGCAGTACTTC. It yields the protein CASRDRGPFYEQYF.

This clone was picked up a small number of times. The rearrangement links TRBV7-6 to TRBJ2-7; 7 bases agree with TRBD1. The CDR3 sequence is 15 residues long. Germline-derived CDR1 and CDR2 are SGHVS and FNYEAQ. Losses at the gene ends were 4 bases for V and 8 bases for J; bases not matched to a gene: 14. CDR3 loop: CASSSRRTGNLQQYF. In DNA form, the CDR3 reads TGTGCCAGCAGCTCGCGCAGGACAGGTAATCTACAGCAGTACTTC.

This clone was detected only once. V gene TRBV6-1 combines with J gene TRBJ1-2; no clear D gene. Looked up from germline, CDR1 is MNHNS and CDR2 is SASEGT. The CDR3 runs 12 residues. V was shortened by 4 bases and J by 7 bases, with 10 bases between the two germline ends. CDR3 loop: CASSVSLSGYTF. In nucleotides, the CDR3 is TGTGCCAGCAGTGTCAGTCTTTCTGGCTACACCTTC.

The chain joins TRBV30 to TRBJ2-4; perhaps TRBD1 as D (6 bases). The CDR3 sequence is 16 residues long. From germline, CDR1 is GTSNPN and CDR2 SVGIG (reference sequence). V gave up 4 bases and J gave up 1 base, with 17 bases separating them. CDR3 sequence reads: CAWNPPGTRAKNIQYF. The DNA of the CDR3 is TGTGCCTGGAACCCCCCTGGGACAAGGGCCAAAAACATTCAGTACTTC.

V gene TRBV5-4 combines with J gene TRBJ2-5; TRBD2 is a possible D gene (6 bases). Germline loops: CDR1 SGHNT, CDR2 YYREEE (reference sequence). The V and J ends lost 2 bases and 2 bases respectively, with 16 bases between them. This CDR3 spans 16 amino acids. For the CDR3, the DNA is TGTGCCAGCAGCTTAGGAGGCGGGACGACACAAGAGACCCAGTACTTC. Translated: CASSLGGGTTQETQYF.

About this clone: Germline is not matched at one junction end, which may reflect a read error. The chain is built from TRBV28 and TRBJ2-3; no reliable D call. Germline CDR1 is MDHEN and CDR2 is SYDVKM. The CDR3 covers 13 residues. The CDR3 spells CASSFTRSARIAF. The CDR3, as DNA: TGTGCCAGCAGTTTTACCCGGAGCGCCCGGATCGCTTTT.

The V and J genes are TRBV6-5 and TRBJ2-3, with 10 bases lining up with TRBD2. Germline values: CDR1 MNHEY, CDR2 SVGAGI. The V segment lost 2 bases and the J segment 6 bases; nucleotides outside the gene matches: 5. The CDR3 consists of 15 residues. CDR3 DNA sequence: TGTGCCAGCAGTTACCGAGGGACTAGCGCGGATACGCAGTATTTT. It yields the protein CASSYRGTSADTQYF.

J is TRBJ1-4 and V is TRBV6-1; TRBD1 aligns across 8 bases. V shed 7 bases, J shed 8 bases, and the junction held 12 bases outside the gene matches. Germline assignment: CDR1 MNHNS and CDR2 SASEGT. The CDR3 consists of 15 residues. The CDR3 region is CASIPGGASTEKLFF. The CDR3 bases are TGTGCCAGCATTCCAGGGGGCGCGTCTACGGAAAAACTGTTTTTT.

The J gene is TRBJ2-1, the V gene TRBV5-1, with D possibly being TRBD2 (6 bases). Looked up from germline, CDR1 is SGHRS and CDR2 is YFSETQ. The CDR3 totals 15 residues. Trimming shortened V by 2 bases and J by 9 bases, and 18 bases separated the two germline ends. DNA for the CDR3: TGCGCCAGCAGCTTTAGGGCAGGGCGGGATAGTGAGCAGTTCTTC. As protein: CASSFRAGRDSEQFF.

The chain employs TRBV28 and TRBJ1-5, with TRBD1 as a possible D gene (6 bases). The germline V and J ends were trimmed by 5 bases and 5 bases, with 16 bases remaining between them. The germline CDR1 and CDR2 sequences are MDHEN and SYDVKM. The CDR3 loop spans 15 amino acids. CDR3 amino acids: CASSRDTGIHQPQHF. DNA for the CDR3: TGTGCCAGCAGTCGAGACACAGGGATTCATCAGCCCCAGCATTTT.

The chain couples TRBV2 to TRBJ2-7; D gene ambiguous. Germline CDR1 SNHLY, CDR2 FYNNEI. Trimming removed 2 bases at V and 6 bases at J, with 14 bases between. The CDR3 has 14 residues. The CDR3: CASSELGQLGEQYF. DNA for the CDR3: TGTGCCAGCAGTGAACTGGGTCAGCTAGGCGAGCAGTACTTC.